This T cell receptor (beta chain) was observed in a study of shared clonotypes between healthy human individuals. Overall study context: Donors, aged 18 to 49, were a couple of women and three men.

Sequenced by immunoSEQ multiplex PCR; TCRdb stores in-frame clones only, minus some. The repertoire has roughly 2,500,000 clones, approximately 93% of them found once; the top ten carry about 0.34%. Germline values: CDR1 SGHAT, CDR2 FQNNGV. CDR3 length equals 13 residues. The germline V and J ends were trimmed by 5 bases and 7 bases, with 14 bases remaining between them. Input material: naive CD4+ T cells from PBMCs. Subset given: CD45RA+ positively selected. This clonotype was sampled from a young man in good health. Some clones in this sample may be carry-over from other donors' samples. The V call is TRBV11-2, the J call TRBJ1-2; D is unresolved. The CDR3 nucleotides read TGTGCCAGCAGCGTGCGTGATGGCGGTGGCTACACCTTC. The encoded protein is CASSVRDGGGYTF. Full variable domain (missing parts from reference TRBV11-2 and TRBJ1-2): EAGVAQSPRYKIIEKRQSVAFWCNPISGHATLYWYQQILGQGPKLLIQFQNNGVVDDSQLPKDRFSAERLKGVDSTLKIQPAKLEDSAVYLCASSVRDGGGYTFGSGTRLTVV.